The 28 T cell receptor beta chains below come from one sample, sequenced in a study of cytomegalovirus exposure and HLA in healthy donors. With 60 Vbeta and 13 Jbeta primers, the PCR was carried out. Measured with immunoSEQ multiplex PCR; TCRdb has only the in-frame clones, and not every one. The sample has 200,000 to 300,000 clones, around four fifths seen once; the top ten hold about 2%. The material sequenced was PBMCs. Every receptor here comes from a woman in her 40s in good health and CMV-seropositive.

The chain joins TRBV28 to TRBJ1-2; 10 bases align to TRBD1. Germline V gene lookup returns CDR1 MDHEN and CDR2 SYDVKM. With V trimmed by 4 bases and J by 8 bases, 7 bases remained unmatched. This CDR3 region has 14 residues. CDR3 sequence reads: CASSSDRGIKGYTF. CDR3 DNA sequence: TGTGCCAGCAGTTCGGACAGGGGGATAAAGGGCTACACCTTC.

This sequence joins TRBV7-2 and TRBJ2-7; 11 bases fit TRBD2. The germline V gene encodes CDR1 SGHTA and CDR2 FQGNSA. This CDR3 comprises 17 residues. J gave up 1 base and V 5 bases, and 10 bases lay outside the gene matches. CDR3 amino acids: CASSPPAGTSGSYEQYF. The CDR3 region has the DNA TGTGCCAGCAGCCCACCAGCAGGGACTAGCGGTTCCTACGAGCAGTACTTC. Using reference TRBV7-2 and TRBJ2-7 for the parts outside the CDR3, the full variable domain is GAGVSQSPSNKVTEKGKDVELRCDPISGHTALYWYRQSLGQGLEFLIYFQGNSAPDKSGLPSDRFSAERTGGSVSTLTIQRTQQEDSAVYLCASSPPAGTSGSYEQYFGPGTRLTVT.

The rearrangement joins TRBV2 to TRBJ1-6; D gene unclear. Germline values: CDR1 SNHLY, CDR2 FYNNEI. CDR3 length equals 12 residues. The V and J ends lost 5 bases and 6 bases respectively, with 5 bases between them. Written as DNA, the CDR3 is TGTGCCAGCAGTAGCGCTAATTCACCCCTCCACTTT. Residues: CASSSANSPLHF.

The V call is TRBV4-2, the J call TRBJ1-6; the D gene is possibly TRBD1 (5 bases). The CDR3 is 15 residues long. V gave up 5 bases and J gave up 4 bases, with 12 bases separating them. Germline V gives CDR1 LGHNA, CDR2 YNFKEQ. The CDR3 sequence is CASSAGTLYNSPLHF. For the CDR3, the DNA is TGTGCCAGCAGCGCCGGGACTTTATATAATTCACCCCTCCACTTT.

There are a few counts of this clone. The CDR3 sequence is CASSKVGTATNEKLFF. For the CDR3, the DNA is TGTGCCAGCAGCAAAGTGGGGACAGCAACTAATGAAAAACTGTTTTTT. The V call is TRBV21-1, the J call TRBJ1-4; the table gives TRBD1 as D, unverified against the DNA. TRBV21-1 is designated a pseudogene. This CDR3 spans 16 amino acids.

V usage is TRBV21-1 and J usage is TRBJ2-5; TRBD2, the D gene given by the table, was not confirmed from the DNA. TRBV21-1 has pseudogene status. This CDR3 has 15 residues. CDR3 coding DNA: TGTGCCAGCAGCTCCGGGGGAGAAGGGAAAGAGACCCAGTACTTC. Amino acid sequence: CASSSGGEGKETQYF.

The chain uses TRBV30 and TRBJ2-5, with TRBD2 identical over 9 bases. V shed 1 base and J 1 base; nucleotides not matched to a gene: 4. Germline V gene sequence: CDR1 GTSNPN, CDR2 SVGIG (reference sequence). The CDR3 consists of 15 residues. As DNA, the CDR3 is TGTGCCTGGAGTGCGTCTAGCGGGGTCCAAGAGACCCAGTACTTC. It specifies CAWSASSGVQETQYF.

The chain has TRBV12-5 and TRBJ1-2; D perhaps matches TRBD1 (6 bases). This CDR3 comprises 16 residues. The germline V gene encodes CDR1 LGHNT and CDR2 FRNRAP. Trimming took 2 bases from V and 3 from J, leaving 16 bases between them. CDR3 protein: CASGLTPQGFHYGYTF. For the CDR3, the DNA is TGTGCTAGTGGTTTGACCCCACAGGGCTTCCACTATGGCTACACCTTC.

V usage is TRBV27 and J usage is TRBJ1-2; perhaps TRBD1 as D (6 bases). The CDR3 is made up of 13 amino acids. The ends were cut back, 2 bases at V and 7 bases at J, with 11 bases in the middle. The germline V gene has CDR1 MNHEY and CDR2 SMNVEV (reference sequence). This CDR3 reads CASSLGRGSGYTF. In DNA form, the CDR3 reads TGTGCCAGCAGTTTAGGGAGGGGGTCTGGCTACACCTTC.

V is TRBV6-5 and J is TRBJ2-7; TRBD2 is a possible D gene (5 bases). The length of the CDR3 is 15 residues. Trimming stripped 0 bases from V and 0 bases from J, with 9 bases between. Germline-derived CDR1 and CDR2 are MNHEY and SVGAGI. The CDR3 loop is CASSYSWRASYEQYF. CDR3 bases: TGTGCCAGCAGTTACTCGTGGCGGGCCTCCTACGAGCAGTACTTC.

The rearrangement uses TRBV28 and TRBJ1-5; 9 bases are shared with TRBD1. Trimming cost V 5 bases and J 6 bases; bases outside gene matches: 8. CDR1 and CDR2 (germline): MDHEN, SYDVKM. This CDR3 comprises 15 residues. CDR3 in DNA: TGTGCCAGCAGTACGGGACAGGGCCGGGGTCAGCCCCAGCATTTT. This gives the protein CASSTGQGRGQPQHF.

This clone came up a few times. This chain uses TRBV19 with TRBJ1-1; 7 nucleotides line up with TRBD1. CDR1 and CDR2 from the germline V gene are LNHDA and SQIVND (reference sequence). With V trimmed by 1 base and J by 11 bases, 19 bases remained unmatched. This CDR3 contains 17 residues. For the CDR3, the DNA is TGTGCCAGTAGTATAGCGGGTCCGGGACAGACCTTTCTCTCGGCTTTCTTT. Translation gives CASSIAGPGQTFLSAFF.

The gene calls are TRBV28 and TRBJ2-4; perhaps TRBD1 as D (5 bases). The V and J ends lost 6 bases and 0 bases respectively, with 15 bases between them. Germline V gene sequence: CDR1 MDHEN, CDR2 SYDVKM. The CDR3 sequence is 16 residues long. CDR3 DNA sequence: TGTGCCAGCAGACCCGAGACAGACCTAGCCAAAAACATTCAGTACTTC. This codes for CASRPETDLAKNIQYF.

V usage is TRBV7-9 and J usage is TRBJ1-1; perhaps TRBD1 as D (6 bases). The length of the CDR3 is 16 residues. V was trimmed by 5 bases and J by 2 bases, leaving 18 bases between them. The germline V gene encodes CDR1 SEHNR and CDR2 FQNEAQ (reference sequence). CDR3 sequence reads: CASSVGQITINTEAFF. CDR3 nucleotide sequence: TGTGCCAGCAGCGTCGGACAGATAACAATTAACACTGAAGCTTTCTTT.

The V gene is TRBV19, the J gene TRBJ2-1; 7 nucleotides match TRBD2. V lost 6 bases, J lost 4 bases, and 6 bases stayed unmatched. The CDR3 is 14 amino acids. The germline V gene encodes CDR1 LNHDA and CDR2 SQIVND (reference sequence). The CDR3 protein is CASSHGLVYNEQFF. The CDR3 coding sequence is TGTGCCAGTAGCCACGGACTAGTTTACAATGAGCAGTTCTTC.

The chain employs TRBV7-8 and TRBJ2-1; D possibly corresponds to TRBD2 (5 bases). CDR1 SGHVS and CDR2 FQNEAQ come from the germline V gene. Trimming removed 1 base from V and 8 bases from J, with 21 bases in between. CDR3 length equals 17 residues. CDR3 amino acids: CASSLGSMSGSMDEQFF. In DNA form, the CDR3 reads TGTGCCAGCAGCTTAGGGAGTATGTCGGGGAGCATGGATGAGCAGTTCTTC.

CDR3 coding DNA: TGCGCCAGCAGCCAGATGGCGTCGGGCACTGAAGCTTTCTTT. It encodes CASSQMASGTEAFF. This chain links TRBV4-3 with TRBJ1-1; D unclear. The germline V gene has CDR1 LGHNA and CDR2 YSLEER. The CDR3 contains 14 residues. Trimming removed 3 bases from V and 4 bases from J, with 12 bases in between.

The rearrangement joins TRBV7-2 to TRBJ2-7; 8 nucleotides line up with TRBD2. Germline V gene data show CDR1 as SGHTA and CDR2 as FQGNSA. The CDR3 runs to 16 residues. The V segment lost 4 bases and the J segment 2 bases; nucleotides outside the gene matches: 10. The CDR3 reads CASSSGTSGGTYEQYF. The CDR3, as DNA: TGTGCCAGCAGCTCAGGAACTAGCGGAGGGACCTACGAGCAGTACTTC.

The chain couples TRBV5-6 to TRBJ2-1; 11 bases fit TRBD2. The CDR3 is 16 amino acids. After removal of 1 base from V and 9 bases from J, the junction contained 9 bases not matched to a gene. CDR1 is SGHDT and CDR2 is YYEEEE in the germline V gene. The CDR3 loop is CASSLRRLAGGSEQFF. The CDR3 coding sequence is TGTGCCAGCAGCTTGAGGCGGCTAGCGGGAGGTTCTGAGCAGTTCTTC.

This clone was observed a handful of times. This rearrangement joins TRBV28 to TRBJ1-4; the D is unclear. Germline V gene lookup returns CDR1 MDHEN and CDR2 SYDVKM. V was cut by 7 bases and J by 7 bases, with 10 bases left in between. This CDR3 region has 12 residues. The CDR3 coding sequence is TGTGCCAGCACCACACGTACTGAAAAACTGTTTTTT. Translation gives CASTTRTEKLFF.

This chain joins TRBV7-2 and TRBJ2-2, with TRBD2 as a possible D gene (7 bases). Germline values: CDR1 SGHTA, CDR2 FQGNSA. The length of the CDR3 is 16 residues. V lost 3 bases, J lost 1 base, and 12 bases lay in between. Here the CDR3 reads CASSFGGGGNTGELFF. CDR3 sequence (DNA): TGTGCCAGCAGCTTTGGGGGCGGGGGGAACACCGGGGAGCTGTTTTTT.

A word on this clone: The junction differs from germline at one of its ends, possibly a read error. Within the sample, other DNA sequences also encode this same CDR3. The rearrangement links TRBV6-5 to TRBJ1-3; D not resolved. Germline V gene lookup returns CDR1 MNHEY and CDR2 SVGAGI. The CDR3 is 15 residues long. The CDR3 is CASSYSLVSGNTIYF. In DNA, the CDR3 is TGTGCCAGCAGTTACTCCCTAGTTTCCGGAAACACCATATACTTT.

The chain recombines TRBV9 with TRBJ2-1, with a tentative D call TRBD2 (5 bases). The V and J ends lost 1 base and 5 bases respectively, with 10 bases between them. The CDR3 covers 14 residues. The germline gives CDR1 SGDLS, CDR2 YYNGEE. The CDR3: CASSVLVGNNEQFF. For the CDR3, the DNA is TGTGCCAGCAGCGTACTGGTCGGGAACAATGAGCAGTTCTTC.

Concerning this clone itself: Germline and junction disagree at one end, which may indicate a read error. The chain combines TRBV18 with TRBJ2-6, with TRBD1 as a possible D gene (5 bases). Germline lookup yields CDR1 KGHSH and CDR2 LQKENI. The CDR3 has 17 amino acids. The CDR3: CASSRELMNPGANGLTF. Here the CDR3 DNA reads TGTGCCAGCTCACGCGAACTGATGAACCCTGGGGCCAACGGCCTGACTTTC.

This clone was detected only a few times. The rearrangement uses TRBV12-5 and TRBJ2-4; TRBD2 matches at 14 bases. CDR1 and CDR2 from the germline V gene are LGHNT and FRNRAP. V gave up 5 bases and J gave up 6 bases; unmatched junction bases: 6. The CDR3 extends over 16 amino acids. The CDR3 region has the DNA TGTGCTAGTGGTACCGGACTAGCGGGAGGAGCAAACATTCAGTACTTC. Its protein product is CASGTGLAGGANIQYF.

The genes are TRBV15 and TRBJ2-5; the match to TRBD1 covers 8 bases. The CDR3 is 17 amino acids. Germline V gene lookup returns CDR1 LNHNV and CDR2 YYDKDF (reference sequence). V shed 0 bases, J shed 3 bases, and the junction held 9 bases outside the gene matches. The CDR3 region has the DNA TGTGCCACCAGCAGAGATCTGGGACAGGCTGGGAAAGAGACCCAGTACTTC. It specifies CATSRDLGQAGKETQYF.

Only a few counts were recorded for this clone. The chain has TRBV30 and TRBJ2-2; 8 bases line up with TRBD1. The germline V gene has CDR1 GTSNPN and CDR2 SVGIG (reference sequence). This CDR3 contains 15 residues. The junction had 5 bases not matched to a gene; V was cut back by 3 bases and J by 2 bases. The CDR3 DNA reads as TGTGCCTGGAGAGGACAGGGAATCAACACCGGGGAGCTGTTTTTT. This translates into CAWRGQGINTGELFF.

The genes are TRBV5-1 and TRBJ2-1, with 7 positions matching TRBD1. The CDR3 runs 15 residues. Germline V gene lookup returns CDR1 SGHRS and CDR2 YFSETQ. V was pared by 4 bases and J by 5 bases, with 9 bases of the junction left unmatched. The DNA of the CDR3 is TGCGCCAGCAGCCTTCTTGGGACAGAGAACAATGAGCAGTTCTTC. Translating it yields CASSLLGTENNEQFF.